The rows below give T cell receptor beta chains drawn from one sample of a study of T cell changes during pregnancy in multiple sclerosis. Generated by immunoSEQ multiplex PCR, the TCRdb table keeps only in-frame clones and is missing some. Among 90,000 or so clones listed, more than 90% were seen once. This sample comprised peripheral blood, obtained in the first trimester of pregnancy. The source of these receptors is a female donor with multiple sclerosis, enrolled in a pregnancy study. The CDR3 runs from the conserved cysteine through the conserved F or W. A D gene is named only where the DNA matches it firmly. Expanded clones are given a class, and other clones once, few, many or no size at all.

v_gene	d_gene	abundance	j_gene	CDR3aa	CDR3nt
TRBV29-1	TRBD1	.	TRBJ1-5	CSVEITGTGQHF	TGCAGCGTTGAGATAACCGGGACAGGGCAGCATTTT
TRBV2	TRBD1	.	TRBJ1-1	CASSYRGNTEAFF	TGTGCCAGCAGCTACAGGGGAAACACTGAAGCTTTCTTT
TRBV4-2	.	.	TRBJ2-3	CASSQLGRETQYF	TGTGCCAGCAGCCAGCTAGGGCGGGAAACGCAGTATTTT
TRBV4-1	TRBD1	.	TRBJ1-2	CASSRTSRDRGRMVYYGYTF	TGCGCCAGCAGCCGAACGTCCCGGGACAGGGGGCGCATGGTATATTATGGCTACACCTTC
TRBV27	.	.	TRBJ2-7	CASSLPSAHYEQYF	TGTGCCAGCAGTTTACCCAGCGCACACTACGAGCAGTACTTC
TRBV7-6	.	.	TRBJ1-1	CASSLRGLGTEAFF	TGTGCCAGCAGCTTAAGGGGCTTGGGCACTGAAGCTTTCTTT
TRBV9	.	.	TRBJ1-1	CASSVGWAQNTEAFF	TGTGCCAGCAGCGTAGGATGGGCTCAGAACACTGAAGCTTTCTTT
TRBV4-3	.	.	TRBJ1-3	CASSLTRGGRRGNTIYF	TGCGCCAGCAGCCTCACCCGGGGAGGGAGAAGGGGAAACACCATATATTTT
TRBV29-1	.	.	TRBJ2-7	CGAKQTSIPYEQYF	TGCGGGGCGAAACAGACTTCAATACCCTACGAGCAGTACTTC
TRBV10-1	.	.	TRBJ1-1	CASSDGERTSGTEAFF	TGCGCCAGCAGTGATGGTGAACGGACCTCGGGGACTGAAGCTTTCTTT
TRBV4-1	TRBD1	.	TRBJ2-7	CASSQRQGNEQYF	TGCGCCAGCAGCCAGAGACAGGGGAACGAGCAGTACTTC
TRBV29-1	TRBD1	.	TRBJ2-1	CSVQGRKEQFF	TGCAGCGTACAGGGGCGAAAGGAGCAGTTCTTC
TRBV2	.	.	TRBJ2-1	CASGLERAGQFF	TGTGCCAGCGGGTTGGAGCGCGCCGGGCAGTTCTTC
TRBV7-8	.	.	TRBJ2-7	CASSLAGALGHEQYF	TGTGCCAGCAGCTTAGCGGGGGCCCTCGGCCACGAGCAGTACTTC
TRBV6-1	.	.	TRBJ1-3	CASSERDGGSSGNTIYF	TGTGCCAGCAGTGAACGGGACGGGGGGTCGTCCGGAAACACCATATATTTT
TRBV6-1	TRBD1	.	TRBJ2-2	CASTGQGRTSGELFF	TGTGCCAGCACCGGACAGGGACGGACTTCCGGGGAGCTGTTTTTT
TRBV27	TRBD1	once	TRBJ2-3	CASSFGAGGSDTQYF	TGTGCCAGCAGTTTTGGCGCAGGGGGCTCAGATACGCAGTATTTT
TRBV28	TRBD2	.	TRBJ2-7	CASSPRTSGYEQYF	TGTGCCAGCAGTCCCAGGACTAGCGGCTACGAGCAGTACTTC
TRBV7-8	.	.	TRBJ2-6	CASSFHPTGSGANVLTF	TGTGCCAGCAGCTTCCACCCGACGGGGTCCGGGGCCAACGTCCTGACTTTC
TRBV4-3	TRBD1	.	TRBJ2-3	CASSQGDRGGTDTQYF	TGCGCCAGCAGCCAAGGGGACAGGGGAGGCACAGATACGCAGTATTTT
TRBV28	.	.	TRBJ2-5	CASSSSTGRETQYF	.
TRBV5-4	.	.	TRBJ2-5	CASSFGGVETQYF	TGTGCCAGCAGCTTCGGAGGAGTCGAGACCCAGTACTTC
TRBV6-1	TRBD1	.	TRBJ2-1	CASRRTGDNEQFF	TGTGCCAGCAGGAGGACAGGGGACAATGAGCAGTTCTTC
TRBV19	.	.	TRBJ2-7	CASSLHGSYEQYF	TGTGCCAGTAGTCTACACGGGAGCTACGAGCAGTACTTC
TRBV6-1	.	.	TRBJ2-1	CASSESPSGYYNEQFF	TGTGCCAGCAGTGAATCGCCCAGCGGTTACTACAATGAGCAGTTCTTC
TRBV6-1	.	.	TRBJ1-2	CASSLTRRYTF	TGTGCCAGCAGCTTGACGCGGCGCTACACCTTC
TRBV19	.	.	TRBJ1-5	CASSMDRMQPQHF	TGTGCCAGTAGTATGGACAGAATGCAGCCCCAGCATTTT
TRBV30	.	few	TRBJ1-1	CAWRAGLAVMAEAFF	TGTGCCTGGAGGGCTGGTCTGGCGGTTATGGCTGAAGCTTTCTTT
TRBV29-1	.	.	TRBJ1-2	CSVERQGSGYTF	TGCAGCGTTGAACGCCAGGGAAGTGGCTACACCTTC
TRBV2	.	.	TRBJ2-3	CASSETGRRTQYF	TGTGCCAGCAGTGAAACAGGTCGTCGGACGCAGTATTTT
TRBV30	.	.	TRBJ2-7	CAWDPSGYEQYF	TGTGCCTGGGACCCCTCGGGCTACGAGCAGTACTTC